This entry concerns a single T cell receptor (beta chain). Its specificity is unknown. The PCR made use of 60 Vbeta and 13 Jbeta primers. TCRdb's copy holds only in-frame clones and misses some; the assay was immunoSEQ multiplex PCR. This table holds roughly 150,000 clones, about 74% found once. The sample originates from a study of cytomegalovirus exposure and HLA in healthy donors. CDR1 and CDR2 from the germline V gene are SQVTM and ANQGSEA. The CDR3 has 12 residues. V gave up 6 bases and J gave up 7 bases, with 16 bases separating them. Regarding the study as a whole: TCR beta V- and J-gene trimming, according to a later analysis, was linked to a missense DCLRE1C variant.

The genes are TRBV29-1 and TRBJ2-7; a possible D gene is TRBD1 (8 bases). The sequencing sample was made of PBMCs. The sequence was obtained from a young man in good health and CMV-seronegative. CDR3 residues: CSVAGQGGEQYF. The CDR3 DNA reads TGCAGCGTGGCCGGACAGGGAGGGGAGCAGTACTTC.